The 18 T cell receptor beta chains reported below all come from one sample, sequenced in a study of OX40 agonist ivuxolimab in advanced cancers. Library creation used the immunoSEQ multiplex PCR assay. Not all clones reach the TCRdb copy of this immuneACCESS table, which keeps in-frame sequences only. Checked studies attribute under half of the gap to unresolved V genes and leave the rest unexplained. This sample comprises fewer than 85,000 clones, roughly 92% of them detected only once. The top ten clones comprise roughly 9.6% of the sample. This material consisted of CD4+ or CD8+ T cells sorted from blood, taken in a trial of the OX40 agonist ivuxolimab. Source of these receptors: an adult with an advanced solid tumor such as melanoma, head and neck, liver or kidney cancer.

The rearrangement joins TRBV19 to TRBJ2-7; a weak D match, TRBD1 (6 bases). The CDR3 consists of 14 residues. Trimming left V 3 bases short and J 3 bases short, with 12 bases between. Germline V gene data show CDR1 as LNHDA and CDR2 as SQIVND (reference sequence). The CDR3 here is CASSMFRGIYEQYF. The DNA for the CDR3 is TGTGCCAGTAGTATGTTTAGGGGGATCTACGAGCAGTACTTC.

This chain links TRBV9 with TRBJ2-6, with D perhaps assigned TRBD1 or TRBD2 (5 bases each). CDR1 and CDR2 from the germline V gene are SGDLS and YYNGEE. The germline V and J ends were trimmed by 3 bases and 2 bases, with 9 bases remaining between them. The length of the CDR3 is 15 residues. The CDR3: CASSGWDPGANVLTF. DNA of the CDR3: TGTGCCAGCAGCGGGTGGGACCCTGGGGCCAACGTCCTGACTTTC.

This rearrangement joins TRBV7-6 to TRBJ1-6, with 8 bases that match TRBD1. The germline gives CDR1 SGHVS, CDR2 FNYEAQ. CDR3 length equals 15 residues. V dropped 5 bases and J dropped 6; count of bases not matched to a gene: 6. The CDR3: CASSAGQGLNSPLHF. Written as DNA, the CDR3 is TGTGCCAGCAGCGCAGGACAGGGCCTTAATTCACCCCTCCACTTT.

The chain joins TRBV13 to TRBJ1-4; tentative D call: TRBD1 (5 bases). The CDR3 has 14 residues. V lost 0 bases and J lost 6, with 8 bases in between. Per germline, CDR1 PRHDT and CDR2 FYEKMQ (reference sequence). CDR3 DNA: TGTGCCAGCAGCTTAGGAGGGGAGGATGAAAAACTGTTTTTT. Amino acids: CASSLGGEDEKLFF.

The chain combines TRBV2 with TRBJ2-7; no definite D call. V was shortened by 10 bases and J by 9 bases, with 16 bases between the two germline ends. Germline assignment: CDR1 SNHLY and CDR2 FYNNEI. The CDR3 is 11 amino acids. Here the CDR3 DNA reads TGTGCCACCCTAGTGGGGTCTTGGCAGTACTTC. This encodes CATLVGSWQYF.

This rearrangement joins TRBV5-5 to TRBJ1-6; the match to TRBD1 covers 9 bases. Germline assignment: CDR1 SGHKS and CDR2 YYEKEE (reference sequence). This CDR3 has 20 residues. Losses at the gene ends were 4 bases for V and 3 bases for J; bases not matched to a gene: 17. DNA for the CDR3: TGTGCCAGCAGCGGAGGAGGGGGACAGGGCGTACTGGACTATAATTCACCCCTCCACTTT. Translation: CASSGGGGQGVLDYNSPLHF.

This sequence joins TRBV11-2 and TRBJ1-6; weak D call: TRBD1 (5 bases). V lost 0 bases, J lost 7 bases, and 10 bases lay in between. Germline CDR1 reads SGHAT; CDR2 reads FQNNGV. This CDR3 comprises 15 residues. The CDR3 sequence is CASSLDAGGNSPLHF. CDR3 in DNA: TGTGCCAGCAGCTTAGACGCGGGGGGGAATTCACCCCTCCACTTT.

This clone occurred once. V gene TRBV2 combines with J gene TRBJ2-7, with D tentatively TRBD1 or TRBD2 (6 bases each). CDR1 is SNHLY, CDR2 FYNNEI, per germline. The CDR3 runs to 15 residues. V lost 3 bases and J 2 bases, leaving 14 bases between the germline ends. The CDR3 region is CASSEKGGQPYEQYF. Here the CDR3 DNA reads TGTGCCAGCAGTGAGAAGGGGGGCCAACCCTACGAGCAGTACTTC.

The CDR3 nucleotides are TGCGCCAGCAGCTTGGCCGGGGGAGGGGCCGAGCAGTACTTC. Protein: CASSLAGGGAEQYF. The chain joins TRBV5-1 to TRBJ2-7, with TRBD2 matching over 7 bases. V gave up 0 bases and J gave up 6 bases; unmatched junction bases: 6. The CDR3 contains 14 residues. Germline V gene lookup returns CDR1 SGHRS and CDR2 YFSETQ.

The CDR3 loop is CASTGGRGWSGELFF. The CDR3 DNA reads as TGTGCCAGCACGGGGGGACGGGGGTGGTCCGGGGAGCTGTTTTTT. This rearrangement joins TRBV27 to TRBJ2-2; 7 nucleotides agree with TRBD2. The CDR3 sequence is 15 residues long. Germline loops: CDR1 MNHEY, CDR2 SMNVEV (reference sequence). The V and J ends lost 7 bases and 6 bases, in that order; junction bases with no gene match: 11.

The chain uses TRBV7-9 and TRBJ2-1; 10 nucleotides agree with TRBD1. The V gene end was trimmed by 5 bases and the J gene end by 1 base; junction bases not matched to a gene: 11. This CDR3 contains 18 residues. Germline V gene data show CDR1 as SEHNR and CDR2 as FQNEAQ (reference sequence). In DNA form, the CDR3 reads TGTGCCAGCAGCCCTGCGACAGGGGGCGTGCAATCCTACAATGAGCAGTTCTTC. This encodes CASSPATGGVQSYNEQFF.

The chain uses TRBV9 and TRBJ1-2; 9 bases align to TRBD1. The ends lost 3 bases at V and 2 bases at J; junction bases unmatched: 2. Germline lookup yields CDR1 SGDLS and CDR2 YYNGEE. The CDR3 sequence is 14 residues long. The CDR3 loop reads CASSGDRGNYGYTF. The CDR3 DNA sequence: TGTGCCAGCAGCGGAGACAGGGGGAACTATGGCTACACCTTC.

DNA for the CDR3: TGTGCCAGCAGCTTACCTCCTGCGGGACAGACCCTCTACGAGCAGTACTTC. Its translation is CASSLPPAGQTLYEQYF. The gene calls are TRBV7-9 and TRBJ2-7; D might be TRBD1 (7 bases). This CDR3 contains 17 residues. Germline V lookup: CDR1 SEHNR, CDR2 FQNEAQ (reference sequence). V was shortened by 2 bases and J by 3 bases, with 20 bases between the two germline ends. Combining the CDR3 with reference TRBV7-9 and TRBJ2-7 gives the whole variable domain DTGVSQNPRHKITKRGQNVTFRCDPISEHNRLYWYRQTLGQGPEFLTYFQNEAQLEKSRLLSDRFSAERPKGSFSTLEIQRTEQGDSAMYLCASSLPPAGQTLYEQYFGPGTRLTVT.

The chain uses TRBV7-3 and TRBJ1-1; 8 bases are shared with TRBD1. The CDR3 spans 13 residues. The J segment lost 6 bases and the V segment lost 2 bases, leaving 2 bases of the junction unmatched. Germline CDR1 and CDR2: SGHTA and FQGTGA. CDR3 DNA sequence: TGTGCCAGCAGCTTACAGGGGGCGGCTGAAGCTTTCTTT. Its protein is CASSLQGAAEAFF. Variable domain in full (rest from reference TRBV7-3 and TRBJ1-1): GAGVSQTPSNKVTEKGKYVELRCDPISGHTALYWYRQSLGQGPEFLIYFQGTGAADDSGLPNDRFFAVRPEGSVSTLKIQRTERGDSAVYLCASSLQGAAEAFFGQGTRLTVV.

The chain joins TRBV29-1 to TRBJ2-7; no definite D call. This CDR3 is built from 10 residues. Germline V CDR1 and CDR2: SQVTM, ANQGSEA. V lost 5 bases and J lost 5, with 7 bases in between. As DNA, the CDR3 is TGCAGCGTTCGGGTCGACGAGCAGTACTTC. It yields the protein CSVRVDEQYF.

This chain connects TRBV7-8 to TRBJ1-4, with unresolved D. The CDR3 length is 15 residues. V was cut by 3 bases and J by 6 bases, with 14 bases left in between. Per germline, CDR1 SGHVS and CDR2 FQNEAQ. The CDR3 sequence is CASSFGGSRDEKLFF. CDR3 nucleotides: TGTGCCAGCAGCTTTGGAGGGTCGCGGGATGAAAAACTGTTTTTT.

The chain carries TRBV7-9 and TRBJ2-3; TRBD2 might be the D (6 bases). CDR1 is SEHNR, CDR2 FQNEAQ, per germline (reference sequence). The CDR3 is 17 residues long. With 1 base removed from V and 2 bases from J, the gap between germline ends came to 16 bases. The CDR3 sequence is CASSLELLGGVTDTQYF. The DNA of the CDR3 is TGTGCCAGCAGCTTAGAGCTTCTGGGGGGAGTCACAGATACGCAGTATTTT.

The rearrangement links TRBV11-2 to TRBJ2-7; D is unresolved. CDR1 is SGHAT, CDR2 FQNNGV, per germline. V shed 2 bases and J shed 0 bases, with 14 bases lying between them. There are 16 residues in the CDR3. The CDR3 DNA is TGTGCCAGCAGCTTATCGGCACCTCGACTCTCCTACGAGCAGTACTTC. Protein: CASSLSAPRLSYEQYF.